One and the same sample provided the 24 T cell receptor beta chains below, sequenced in a study of T-cell memory formation after mild COVID-19. MiXCR, run by TCRdb on the 5' RACE reads, gives a single entry per CDR3 protein. Of a few hundred thousand distinct CDR3 sequences in the sample, roughly a fifth were seen once. The specimen sequenced was PBMCs or a T cell subset sorted from them (not recorded which). The receptor source for this set is a man between 18 and 35 years old who had mild COVID-19 (a few samples of this study predate the infection). Cell type and time point are not known.

The chain has TRBV4-3 and TRBJ2-3, with TRBD2 matching over 9 bases. The CDR3 length is 17 residues. V shed 0 bases, J shed 6 bases, and the junction held 10 bases outside the gene matches. Per germline, CDR1 LGHNA and CDR2 YSLEER. CDR3 sequence reads: CASSQEEAGGPWDTQYF. CDR3 nucleotide sequence: TGCGCCAGCAGCCAAGAGGAGGCGGGGGGGCCTTGGGATACGCAGTATTTT.

The sample holds a few counts of this clonotype. CDR3 loop: CASSEQRTVNTEAFF. Written as DNA, the CDR3 is TGTGCCAGCAGTGAACAAAGGACCGTAAACACTGAAGCTTTCTTT. V and J are TRBV2 and TRBJ1-1; no clear D gene. The CDR3 runs to 15 residues. Between the trimmed V and J ends, which lost 2 bases and 2 bases, there was a span of 12 bases. The germline V gene encodes CDR1 SNHLY and CDR2 FYNNEI.

This rearrangement joins TRBV18 to TRBJ2-1; 7 bases align to TRBD1. Germline assignment: CDR1 KGHSH and CDR2 LQKENI. V trimming: 2 bases; J trimming: 4 bases; junction bases outside the gene matches: 5. The CDR3 is 15 amino acids. This chain's CDR3 is CASSPWDRGYNEQFF. The CDR3 DNA reads TGTGCCAGCTCACCATGGGACAGAGGGTACAATGAGCAGTTCTTC.

The rearrangement joins TRBV5-4 to TRBJ2-6, with 7 nucleotides matching TRBD2. The germline CDR1 and CDR2 sequences are SGHNT and YYREEE (reference sequence). Losses at the gene ends were 0 bases for V and 4 bases for J; bases not matched to a gene: 4. The CDR3 loop spans 16 amino acids. The CDR3 DNA sequence: TGTGCCAGCAGCTTGGCCGGGGGGACCGGGGCCAACGTCCTGACTTTC. Translation gives CASSLAGGTGANVLTF. Full variable domain (remainder filled in from reference TRBV5-4 and TRBJ2-6): ETGVTQSPTHLIKTRGQQVTLRCSSQSGHNTVSWYQQALGQGPQFIFQYYREEENGRGNFPPRFSGLQFPNYSSELNVNALELDDSALYLCASSLAGGTGANVLTFGAGSRLTVL.

The chain joins TRBV7-2 to TRBJ1-2, with TRBD1 as a possible D gene (6 bases). The V gene's germline CDR1 is SGHTA and CDR2 FQGNSA. Deletions cut 5 bases from V and 4 bases from J, with 14 bases between. The CDR3 totals 14 residues. The CDR3 reads CASSPVGGVYGYTF. The CDR3 DNA is TGTGCCAGCAGCCCCGTAGGGGGAGTCTATGGCTACACCTTC.

For the CDR3, the DNA is TGCAGTGCTAGAGATCATGGGGAGCAGTACTTC. Its protein product is CSARDHGEQYF. The chain recombines TRBV20-1 with TRBJ2-7; D is uncertain. V was clipped by 0 bases and J by 7 bases, with 7 bases between them. The germline V gene has CDR1 DFQATT and CDR2 SNEGSKA (reference sequence). The length of the CDR3 is 11 residues.

The chain combines TRBV5-6 with TRBJ1-2; TRBD1 might be the D (5 bases). Germline values: CDR1 SGHDT, CDR2 YYEEEE. V lost 5 bases and J 4 bases, leaving 15 bases between the germline ends. The CDR3 has 14 amino acids. The CDR3 nucleotides read TGTGCCAGCAGTACCGGGACGAAGGGCTATGGCTACACCTTC. Translating it yields CASSTGTKGYGYTF.

The genes are TRBV10-2 and TRBJ1-6; tentative D call: TRBD1 (6 bases). Germline CDR1 reads WSHSY; CDR2 reads SAAADI. This CDR3 is 14 amino acids long. Trimming took off 6 bases at V and 7 bases at J, with 13 bases between the two ends. In nucleotides, the CDR3 is TGCGCCAGCAGGAACAGGGTTTTCAATTCACCCCTCCACTTT. This gives the protein CASRNRVFNSPLHF.

This chain uses TRBV10-1 with TRBJ2-2; 8 bases align to TRBD1. Germline CDR1 WNHNN, CDR2 SYGVQD (reference sequence). The CDR3 consists of 15 residues. After removal of 5 bases from V and 1 base from J, the junction contained 3 bases not matched to a gene. The CDR3 region has the DNA TGCGCCAGCAGTTTCGGGACAGGGAACACCGGGGAGCTGTTTTTT. The encoded protein is CASSFGTGNTGELFF.

This clonotype was observed once. DNA of the CDR3: TGTGCCAGCAGAAATCTAGGCGAGCAGTACTTC. The encoded protein is CASRNLGEQYF. The gene calls are TRBV12-3 or TRBV12-4 and TRBJ2-7, with no clear D. This CDR3 is 11 amino acids long. The V and J ends lost 6 bases and 6 bases respectively, with 9 bases between them.

This clonotype was picked up a small number of times. This chain links TRBV12-3 or TRBV12-4 with TRBJ2-4; D uncertain. This CDR3 has 13 residues. The germline V and J ends were trimmed by 3 bases and 8 bases, with 11 bases remaining between them. CDR3 nucleotides: TGTGCCAGCAGTTTGGTTAGCACGGACATTCAGTACTTC. It encodes CASSLVSTDIQYF.

The chain employs TRBV14 and TRBJ1-2; D may be TRBD1 (5 bases). Per germline, CDR1 SGHDN and CDR2 FVKESK. Trimming cost V 4 bases and J 8 bases, with 20 bases left between them. This CDR3 spans 15 amino acids. CDR3 nucleotide sequence: TGTGCCAGCAGCCGCGCCCCCCGGGGACCGGAAGGCTACACCTTC. It codes for CASSRAPRGPEGYTF.

The rearrangement links TRBV30 to TRBJ1-1; D is perhaps TRBD1 (5 bases). There are 14 residues in the CDR3. From germline, CDR1 is GTSNPN and CDR2 SVGIG (reference sequence). V lost 5 bases and J lost 4, with 17 bases in between. Here the CDR3 DNA reads TGTGCCTGGTCGGCCTTAGGGACCTTCACTGAAGCTTTCTTT. This codes for CAWSALGTFTEAFF.

The CDR3 loop reads CATSDWKGYTGELFF. CDR3 nucleotides: TGTGCCACCAGTGATTGGAAGGGTTACACCGGGGAGCTGTTTTTT. The chain couples TRBV24-1 to TRBJ2-2; no reliable D call. The germline gives CDR1 KGHDR, CDR2 SFDVKD. CDR3 length: 15 amino acids. Between the trimmed V and J ends, which lost 2 bases and 3 bases, there was a span of 9 bases.

This chain uses TRBV7-6 with TRBJ1-6, with TRBD1 matching 8 bases. Per germline, CDR1 SGHVS and CDR2 FNYEAQ. V lost 5 bases to trimming and J lost 0 bases; unmatched junction nucleotides: 9. This CDR3 has 18 amino acids. Here the CDR3 DNA reads TGTGCCAGCAGCCCCAGACAGGGGACGACCTCCTATAATTCACCCCTCCACTTT. Its translation: CASSPRQGTTSYNSPLHF.

The gene calls are TRBV5-1 and TRBJ2-3; 7 positions match TRBD2. J was trimmed by 3 bases and V by 3 bases; bases with no gene match: 4. The CDR3 spans 14 residues. Germline lookup yields CDR1 SGHRS and CDR2 YFSETQ. CDR3 sequence reads: CASSWGGVTDTQYF. The CDR3 bases are TGCGCCAGCAGCTGGGGGGGGGTGACAGATACGCAGTATTTT.

The CDR3 DNA follows: TGTGCCAGCAGCGCAAACCAGGGGGCTCGGAACACTGAAGCTTTCTTT. Translation gives CASSANQGARNTEAFF. This sequence joins TRBV5-4 and TRBJ1-1; 8 bases line up with TRBD1. Trimming took 4 bases from V and 1 from J; bases not matched to a gene: 9. This CDR3 contains 16 residues. The germline V gene has CDR1 SGHNT and CDR2 YYREEE (reference sequence).

This clonotype was picked up a small number of times. J is TRBJ2-2 and V is TRBV4-3; 8 bases map to TRBD2. There are 17 residues in the CDR3. With 0 bases clipped from V and 3 bases from J, the junction kept 6 bases outside the gene matches. Germline V gene lookup returns CDR1 LGHNA and CDR2 YSLEER. The CDR3 region has the DNA TGCGCCAGCAGCCAAGACGTCGCGGGGGGACACACCGGGGAGCTGTTTTTT. Protein sequence: CASSQDVAGGHTGELFF.

This clonotype was counted at least ten times. The chain links TRBV5-1 to TRBJ2-3; 11 bases map to TRBD2. The CDR3 runs to 16 residues. Germline values: CDR1 SGHRS, CDR2 YFSETQ. The junction had 6 bases not matched to a gene; V was cut back by 4 bases and J by 2 bases. The CDR3 is CASSDNSGGVTDTQYF. The CDR3 nucleotides are TGCGCCAGCAGCGACAATAGCGGGGGGGTCACAGATACGCAGTATTTT. Complete variable domain (other parts from reference TRBV5-1 and TRBJ2-3): KAGVTQTPRYLIKTRGQQVTLSCSPISGHRSVSWYQQTPGQGLQFLFEYFSETQRNKGNFPGRFSGRQFSNSRSEMNVSTLELGDSALYLCASSDNSGGVTDTQYFGPGTRLTVL.

This chain uses TRBV12-3 or TRBV12-4 with TRBJ2-3; D not resolved. The V end was cut by 5 bases, the J end by 8 bases, with 8 bases between. This CDR3 is 11 amino acids long. CDR3 loop: CASSPEGTQYF. The CDR3 DNA is TGTGCCAGCAGTCCCGAAGGTACGCAGTATTTT.

DNA of the CDR3: TGCAGTGCTAGTAGTCTCCGGAACCAAGAGACCCAGTACTTC. Translation gives CSASSLRNQETQYF. The chain has TRBV20-1 and TRBJ2-5; D remains ambiguous. V was trimmed by 3 bases and J by 0 bases, leaving 11 bases between them. CDR1 and CDR2 (germline): DFQATT, SNEGSKA (reference sequence). CDR3 length equals 14 residues.

The rearrangement joins TRBV2 to TRBJ2-7; 8 bases match TRBD1. After removal of 2 bases from V and 3 bases from J, the junction contained 15 bases not matched to a gene. The germline gives CDR1 SNHLY, CDR2 FYNNEI. There are 18 residues in the CDR3. This chain's CDR3 is CASSELGRGPGGHYEQYF. For the CDR3, the DNA is TGTGCCAGCAGTGAACTCGGCAGGGGGCCCGGGGGCCACTACGAGCAGTACTTC.

This clonotype was counted at least ten times. The rearrangement links TRBV5-1 to TRBJ2-1, with TRBD1 matching over 9 bases. Germline V gene data show CDR1 as SGHRS and CDR2 as YFSETQ. The CDR3 has 15 residues. V shed 4 bases and J 2 bases; nucleotides not matched to a gene: 4. CDR3 nucleotide sequence: TGCGCCAGCAGCCTTGGGACAGGGACCTACAATGAGCAGTTCTTC. Translating gives CASSLGTGTYNEQFF.

The V and J genes are TRBV10-2 and TRBJ2-2, with 10 positions matching TRBD2. Germline assignment: CDR1 WSHSY and CDR2 SAAADI. Germline trimming cut 6 bases from V and 5 bases from J; bases unmatched to any gene: 9. This CDR3 is built from 16 residues. The CDR3 DNA follows: TGCGCCAGCAGAGAATTACTAGCGGGGCTAACCGGGGAGCTGTTTTTT. Translated, it gives CASRELLAGLTGELFF.